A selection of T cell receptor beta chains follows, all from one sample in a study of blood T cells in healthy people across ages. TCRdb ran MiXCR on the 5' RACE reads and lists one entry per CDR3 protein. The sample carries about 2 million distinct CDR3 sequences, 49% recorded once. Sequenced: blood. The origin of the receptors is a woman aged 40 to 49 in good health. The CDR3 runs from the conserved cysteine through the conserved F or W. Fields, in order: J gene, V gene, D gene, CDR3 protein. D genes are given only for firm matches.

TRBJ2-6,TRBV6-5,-,CASSWDGGANVLTF
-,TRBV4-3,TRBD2,CASSQAFGLAGGREMETQYF
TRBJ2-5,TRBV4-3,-,CVSSQERGAGETQYF
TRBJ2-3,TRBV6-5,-,CASSYSIGAEADTQYF
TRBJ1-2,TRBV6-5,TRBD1,CASSYQGQGSEDGYTF
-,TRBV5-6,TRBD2,CASSFSGAGRIDEQYF
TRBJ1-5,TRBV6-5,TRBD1,CASKGQGAYQPQHF
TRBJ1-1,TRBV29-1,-,CSVRGIGTEAFF
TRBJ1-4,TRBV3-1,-,CASSQEAGGGRNEKLFF
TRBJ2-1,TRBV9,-,CASSVALDNEQFF
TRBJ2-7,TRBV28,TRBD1,CASGTGDHEQYF
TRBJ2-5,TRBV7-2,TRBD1,CASSWAGTGVVETQYF
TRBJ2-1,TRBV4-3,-,CASSQVLRTEQFF
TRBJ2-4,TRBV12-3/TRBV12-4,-,CASRLTALDIQYF
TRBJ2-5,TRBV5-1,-,CASKGHAGETQYF
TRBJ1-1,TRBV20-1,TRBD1,CSARTGEYTEAFF
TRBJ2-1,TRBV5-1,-,CASSSTAGTGPYNEQFF
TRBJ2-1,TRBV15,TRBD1,CATSRADRDRGQGEQFF
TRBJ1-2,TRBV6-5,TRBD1,CASRETGTVNYGYTF
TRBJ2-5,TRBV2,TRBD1,CARIPQGRETQYF
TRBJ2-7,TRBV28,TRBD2,CASSLLLAGYEQYF
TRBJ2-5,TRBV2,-,CAITTKYQETQYF
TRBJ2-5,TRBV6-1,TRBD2,CASRAGGGYYNEQYF
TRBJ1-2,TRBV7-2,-,CASSLAGGVRTTNYGYTF
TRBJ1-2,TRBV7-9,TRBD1,CASSPPLRQGAPEGYTF
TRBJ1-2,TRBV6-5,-,CASTKRGGDYGYTF
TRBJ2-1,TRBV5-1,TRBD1,CASSTWTGDNEQFF
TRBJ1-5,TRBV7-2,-,CASSLSGADNQPQHF
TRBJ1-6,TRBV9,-,CASSSSGRSKNSPLHF
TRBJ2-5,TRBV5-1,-,CASSLGPQETQYF
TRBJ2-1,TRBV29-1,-,CSANPTGSSYNEQFF
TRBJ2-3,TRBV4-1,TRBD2,CASSQDLRGGGADTQYF
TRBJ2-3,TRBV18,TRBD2,CASSFTGLGTDTQYF
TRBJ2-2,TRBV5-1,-,CASSPPSGTGELFF
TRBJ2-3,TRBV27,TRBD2,CASSDRSGTRSTDTQYF
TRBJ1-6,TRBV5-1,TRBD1,CASSTGQSSYNSPLHF
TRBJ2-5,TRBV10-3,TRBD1,CAISDLQGDSQETQYF
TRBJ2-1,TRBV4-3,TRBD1,CASSQDAGQAANEQFF
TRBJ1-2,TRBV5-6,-,CASSSVPGPGYGYTF
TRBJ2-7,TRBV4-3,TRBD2,CASSPLAGGPEEQYF
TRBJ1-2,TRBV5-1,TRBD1,CASSPGGATGDGYTF
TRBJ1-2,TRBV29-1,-,CSVEIANYGYTF
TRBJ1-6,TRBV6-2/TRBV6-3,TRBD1,CASSRRQGIGHNNSPLHF
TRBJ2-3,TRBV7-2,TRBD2,CASSARLAGESPRTQYF
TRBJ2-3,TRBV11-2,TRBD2,CASSSRLAGGLTDTQYF
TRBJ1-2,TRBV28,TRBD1,CASSTPSTGGSNYGYTF
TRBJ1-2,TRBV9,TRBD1,CASSALNRGDYEGYTF
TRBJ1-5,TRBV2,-,CASRPGAGQPQHF
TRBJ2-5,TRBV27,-,CASSPSLRVTETQYF
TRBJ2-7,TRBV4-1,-,CASSQGGRRIYEQYF
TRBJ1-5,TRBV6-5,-,CASSYSRGDGGSNQPQHF
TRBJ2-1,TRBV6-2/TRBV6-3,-,CASSYTRVYGEQFF
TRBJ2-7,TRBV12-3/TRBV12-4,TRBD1,CASSRMGQPYEQYF
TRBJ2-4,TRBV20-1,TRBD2,CSARALAELAKNIQYF
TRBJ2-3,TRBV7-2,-,CASSLDLTDTQYF